This T cell receptor (beta chain) is drawn from a study of blood T cell repertoires in COVID-19. Whole-study context: Donors in the United States, Italy and Spain gave samples during acute or convalescent COVID-19. Sources were T cells, B-cell-depleted T cells, or PBMCs; the material itself was cDNA or gDNA.

The V gene end was trimmed by 2 bases and the J gene end by 9 bases; junction bases not matched to a gene: 11. Germline assignment: CDR1 SGHTA and CDR2 FQGTGA. This CDR3 has 17 amino acids. One Seattle source followed patients from active infection through their disease course. As handled by the study authors: Amplified reference gene primers provided the basis for estimating nucleated cell counts. Some clones are missing from TCRdb's copy, which holds only in-frame ones; the method was immunoSEQ multiplex PCR. The V and J calls and clone size are taken from that table; D and trimming were inferred from the DNA. The sample has just over 300,000 clones; around nine tenths are singletons.

The sequencing sample was made of peripheral blood. The chain recombines TRBV7-3 with TRBJ1-6, with 9 positions matching TRBD1. The sequence derives from a woman in her thirties with COVID-19, enrolled during active disease. The CDR3 DNA sequence: TGTGCCAGCAGCTTATCTCCGCTTGGGACAGGGAGTTCACCCCTCCACTTT. This sequence encodes CASSLSPLGTGSSPLHF.